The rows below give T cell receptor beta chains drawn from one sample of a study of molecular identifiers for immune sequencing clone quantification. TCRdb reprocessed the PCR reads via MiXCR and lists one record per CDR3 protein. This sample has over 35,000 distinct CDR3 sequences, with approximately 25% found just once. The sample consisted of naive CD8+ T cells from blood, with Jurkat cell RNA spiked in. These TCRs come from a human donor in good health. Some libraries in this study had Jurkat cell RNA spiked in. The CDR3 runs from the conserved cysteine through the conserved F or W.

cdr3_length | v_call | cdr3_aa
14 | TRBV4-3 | CASSREAMNTEAFF
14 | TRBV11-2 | CASSLLGFQETQYF
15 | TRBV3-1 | CASSAGHLYAGELFF
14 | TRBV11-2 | CASSLAGFSYEQYF
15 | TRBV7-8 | CASSRDPPGNQPQHF
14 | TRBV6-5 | CASSYGANTDTQYF
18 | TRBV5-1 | CASSSARPTGPSPNEQFF
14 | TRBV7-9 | CASSFSDRGREAFF
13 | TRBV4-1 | CASSQGLQETQYF
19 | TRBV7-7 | CASSSKNPRDRVSTGELFF
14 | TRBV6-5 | CASSYSIAGEEQFF
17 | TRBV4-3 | CASSQDSGGSGGQKCFF
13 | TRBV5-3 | CAGSFQESAEAFF
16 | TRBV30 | CAWDRGAGVSTDTQYF
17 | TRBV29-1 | CSVEDIPDRTHTDTQYF
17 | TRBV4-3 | CASSQEMAGFSYNEQFF
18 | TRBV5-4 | CASSTGLAGGHAEETQYF
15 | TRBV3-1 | CASSQGTSGQDTQYF
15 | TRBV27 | CASSTTGLERNEQFF
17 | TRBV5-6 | CASSLVSAGPLTDTQYF
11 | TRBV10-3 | CAISVGDTQYF
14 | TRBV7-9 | CASSKLARQETQYF
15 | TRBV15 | CATRLQGPLREKLFF
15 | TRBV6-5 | CASSPGTASGETQYF
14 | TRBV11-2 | CASSLPGQLYEQYF
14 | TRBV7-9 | CASSLGTISYEQYF